The 18 T cell receptor beta chains listed next were all sequenced from one sample in a study of brain T cells in children with intractable seizures. Produced via immunoSEQ multiplex PCR; TCRdb's table is partial and in-frame only. The sample contains 340,000 or so clones, approximately 93% of which appear only once. The sample's time point: blood from clinic visit 5 months post-surgery; TSC patient then seizure free. The sequencing used peripheral blood, collected 4 to 5 months after surgery. The receptors were gathered from a boy under two years old with tuberous sclerosis and intractable seizures.

CDR3 sequence (DNA): TGTGCCAGCAGCCCAGGTCCCGCCGCCAATGAGCAGTTCTTC. This encodes CASSPGPAANEQFF. The chain combines TRBV11-3 with TRBJ2-1, with D hard to call. The CDR3 has 14 residues. The ends were cut back, 5 bases at V and 6 bases at J, with 14 bases in the middle. Germline V gene data show CDR1 as SGHNT and CDR2 as YENEEA.

This sequence joins TRBV6-5 and TRBJ2-2; possibly TRBD1 for D (6 bases). The CDR3 runs to 12 residues. V was clipped by 10 bases and J by 4 bases, with 10 bases between them. The V gene's germline CDR1 is MNHEY and CDR2 SVGAGI. CDR3 DNA sequence: TGTGCCACCCGGACAGCCACCGGGGAGCTGTTTTTT. Translated, it gives CATRTATGELFF.

The rearrangement links TRBV3-1 (or the pseudogene TRBV3-2) to TRBJ2-1; tentative D call: TRBD2 (5 bases). V dropped 3 bases and J dropped 0 bases, with 15 bases sitting between them. Germline CDR1 reads LGHDT; CDR2 reads YNNKEL (reference sequence). This CDR3 spans 17 amino acids. CDR3 loop: CASSHPRERSSYNEQFF. The CDR3, as DNA: TGTGCCAGCAGCCATCCTAGGGAGCGGAGCTCCTACAATGAGCAGTTCTTC.

J is TRBJ2-1 and V is TRBV7-9, with D uncertain. CDR3 size: 12 residues. Germline V CDR1 and CDR2: SEHNR, FQNEAQ (reference sequence). The V end lost 5 bases, the J end lost 6 bases, and 8 bases lay between the germline ends. In nucleotides, the CDR3 is TGTGCCAGCAGCATGGATGTCAATGAGCAGTTCTTC. This codes for CASSMDVNEQFF. Together with reference TRBV7-9 and TRBJ2-1, the CDR3 gives the full variable domain: DTGVSQNPRHKITKRGQNVTFRCDPISEHNRLYWYRQTLGQGPEFLTYFQNEAQLEKSRLLSDRFSAERPKGSFSTLEIQRTEQGDSAMYLCASSMDVNEQFFGPGTRLTVL.

This chain joins TRBV18 and TRBJ2-5; TRBD2 is a possible D gene (5 bases). In germline, CDR1 is KGHSH, CDR2 LQKENI. There are 14 residues in the CDR3. Trimming took off 6 bases at V and 5 bases at J, with 16 bases between the two ends. Here the CDR3 DNA reads TGTGCCAGCTCCACCATTGGGCCTAGCGAGACCCAGTACTTC. It encodes CASSTIGPSETQYF.

This chain uses TRBV29-1 with TRBJ2-7; 10 nucleotides line up with TRBD1. J was trimmed by 7 bases and V by 5 bases; bases with no gene match: 8. Germline CDR1 SQVTM, CDR2 ANQGSEA. CDR3 length equals 13 residues. In DNA, the CDR3 is TGCAGCGTTATGGGGACAGGGGTCGGTGAGCAGTACTTC. Protein: CSVMGTGVGEQYF.

The gene calls are TRBV30 and TRBJ1-1, with D maybe TRBD1 (5 bases). Trimming stripped 3 bases from V and 0 bases from J, with 11 bases between. CDR3 length equals 14 residues. Germline assignment: CDR1 GTSNPN and CDR2 SVGIG (reference sequence). The CDR3 loop is CAWRGDFMNTEAFF. The DNA of the CDR3 is TGTGCCTGGAGGGGGGATTTCATGAACACTGAAGCTTTCTTT.

This clone showed up just once. V usage is TRBV3-1 (or the pseudogene TRBV3-2) and J usage is TRBJ2-3; D could derive from TRBD1 or TRBD2 (5 bases each). This CDR3 contains 14 residues. The germline V gene encodes CDR1 LGHDT and CDR2 YNNKEL (reference sequence). With 4 bases removed from V and 1 base from J, the gap between germline ends came to 9 bases. In DNA form, the CDR3 reads TGTGCCAGCAGCCCACGGGACGGCACAGATACGCAGTATTTT. Translated, it gives CASSPRDGTDTQYF.

The chain is built from TRBV19 and TRBJ2-5; D not resolved. This CDR3 has 14 residues. V was pared by 4 bases and J by 4 bases, with 13 bases between. CDR1 and CDR2 from the germline V gene are LNHDA and SQIVND (reference sequence). CDR3 in DNA: TGTGCCAGTAGTACGACCCCGCCGGGAGAGACCCAGTACTTC. Protein: CASSTTPPGETQYF.

This rearrangement joins TRBV19 to TRBJ1-1, with D possibly being TRBD1 (5 bases). Germline assignment: CDR1 LNHDA and CDR2 SQIVND (reference sequence). V lost 8 bases and J lost 0, with 13 bases in between. The CDR3 consists of 14 residues. DNA for the CDR3: TGTGCCAGTGATCCGGGACGGGTGAACACTGAAGCTTTCTTT. Its translation is CASDPGRVNTEAFF.

V and J are TRBV5-4 and TRBJ1-2; TRBD1 aligns across 9 bases. Losses at the gene ends were 4 bases for V and 3 bases for J; bases not matched to a gene: 4. CDR3 length equals 14 residues. CDR1 and CDR2 from the germline V gene are SGHNT and YYREEE (reference sequence). CDR3 region: CASSAGDRDYGYTF. The CDR3 DNA reads as TGTGCCAGCAGCGCGGGGGACAGGGACTATGGCTACACCTTC.

This clone came up once. V usage is TRBV10-2 and J usage is TRBJ1-5, with D unclear. CDR3 length equals 12 residues. The germline CDR1 and CDR2 sequences are WSHSY and SAAADI. V lost 6 bases, J lost 4 bases, and 7 bases lay in between. Here the CDR3 DNA reads TGCGCCAGCAGCGATAGAAATCAGCCCCAGCATTTT. Translating it yields CASSDRNQPQHF.

The V call is TRBV5-8, the J call TRBJ1-3; perhaps TRBD1 as D (6 bases). The CDR3 runs 14 residues. The germline V and J ends were trimmed by 4 bases and 6 bases, with 14 bases remaining between them. Germline V lookup: CDR1 SGHTS, CDR2 YDEGEE. CDR3 sequence reads: CASSPSGVPNTIYF. The CDR3 bases are TGTGCCAGCAGCCCCTCAGGGGTTCCAAACACCATATATTTT.

In nucleotides, the CDR3 is TGTGCCAGCTCACCAGGGGGGAATGGCTACACCTTC. Its protein is CASSPGGNGYTF. The gene calls are TRBV18 and TRBJ1-2; a possible D gene is TRBD1 (5 bases). Trimming shortened V by 2 bases and J by 6 bases, and 7 bases separated the two germline ends. CDR1 and CDR2 (germline): KGHSH, LQKENI. The CDR3 is made up of 12 amino acids.

The chain uses TRBV2 and TRBJ2-5, with D perhaps given as TRBD1 or TRBD2 (5 bases each). CDR1 and CDR2 (germline): SNHLY, FYNNEI. The CDR3 runs to 15 residues. The V and J ends lost 3 bases and 3 bases respectively, with 14 bases between them. The CDR3 bases are TGTGCCAGCAGTGAGTTGGGGGTAAGGGAAGAGACCCAGTACTTC. This sequence encodes CASSELGVREETQYF.

The chain carries TRBV10-3 and TRBJ2-7; possible D gene TRBD1, 6 bases. Between the trimmed V and J ends, which lost 6 bases and 0 bases, there was a span of 9 bases. This CDR3 spans 13 amino acids. In germline, CDR1 is ENHRY, CDR2 SYGVKD. CDR3 bases: TGTGCCATCAGCCAGGGGCCCTCCTACGAGCAGTACTTC. This encodes CAISQGPSYEQYF.

The chain combines TRBV3-1 (or the pseudogene TRBV3-2) with TRBJ2-7, with D maybe TRBD2 (5 bases). This CDR3 has 15 residues. Trimming removed 1 base from V and 5 bases from J, with 15 bases in between. Germline CDR1 and CDR2: LGHDT and YNNKEL (reference sequence). For the CDR3, the DNA is TGTGCCAGCAGCCAAGTGACGGGAAGCCCCAACGAGCAGTACTTC. Translating gives CASSQVTGSPNEQYF.

This chain joins TRBV25-1 and TRBJ1-5; no definite D call. This CDR3 region has 14 residues. The germline CDR1 and CDR2 sequences are MGHDK and SYGVNS. V lost 4 bases to trimming and J lost 3 bases, with 10 bases between them. The chain's CDR3 is CASSAYRSNQPQHF. For the CDR3, the DNA is TGTGCCAGCAGTGCTTACAGATCCAATCAGCCCCAGCATTTT.